This T cell receptor (beta chain) was profiled in a study of blood T cells in healthy people across ages. Findings of the study overall: Percentage of naive T cells showed a strong correlation with TCR beta diversity. Observed TCR beta diversity per million T cells went down as age went up. This fall followed a roughly linear course with age.

Germline V gives CDR1 ENHRY, CDR2 SYGVKD. There are 14 residues in the CDR3. Deletions cut 11 bases from V and 5 bases from J, with 16 bases between. It was with a sample-barcoded 5' primer and a J-beta primer mix that a second PCR of roughly 7 to 12 cycles was run. TCRdb fed the 5' RACE reads into MiXCR, producing one record per CDR3 protein. The sample has under 950,000 distinct CDR3 sequences, about 24% seen once. Ranging in age from about 6 to 95, the donors were healthy Caucasian individuals from Russia. Samples each yielded at least 6 micrograms of total RNA. This clonotype was picked up a small number of times. What it binds is not known.

Sequenced input: blood. The rearrangement joins TRBV10-3 to TRBJ1-6, with unresolved D. The origin of this receptor is a man between 70 and 80 years old in good health. Here the CDR3 DNA reads TGTGCCTCTCGGTTGGGGAGCGATAATTCACCCCTCCACTTT. Encoded protein: CASRLGSDNSPLHF.